This is a list of T cell receptor beta chains from one sample in a study of T-cell memory formation after mild COVID-19. TCRdb called the 5' RACE reads again in MiXCR, with one record for every CDR3 protein. The data contain about 50,000 distinct CDR3 sequences, around 7.2% of them singletons. Sequenced: PBMCs or a T cell subset sorted from them (not recorded which). The origin of the receptors is a man aged 18 to 35 who had mild COVID-19 (a few samples of this study predate the infection). Cell type and time point are not known. CDR3s include the opening cysteine and the closing phenylalanine or tryptophan. The D gene is left open where the match is weak. Part of the rows lack a size; the others show once, few, many or a class for expanded clones.

>TRBJ2-1|many|TRBV12-3/TRBV12-4|-
TGTGCCAGCAGTTTGGTTGACTTCACCTACAATGAGCAGTTCTTC
CASSLVDFTYNEQFF
>TRBJ1-2|few|TRBV7-2|-
TGTGCCAGCAGCTTATTACGGGAGACTGGCTACACCTTC
CASSLLRETGYTF
>TRBJ2-5|few|TRBV29-1|-
TGCAGCGTTGAGTCCAGGGGCCTCCAAGAGACCCAGTACTTC
CSVESRGLQETQYF
>TRBJ1-1|few|TRBV4-2|-
TGTGCCAGCAGACGGCGAGAAGGCGGGGACACTGAAGCTTTCTTT
CASRRREGGDTEAFF
>TRBJ2-6|few|TRBV7-3|-
TGTGCCAGCAGCTTAGGCCCCACAATCCCTGGGGCCAACGTCCTGACTTTC
CASSLGPTIPGANVLTF
>TRBJ2-7|-|TRBV30|-
TGTGCCTGGAGTCCCAGCTACGAGCAGTACTTC
CAWSPSYEQYF
>TRBJ2-3|medium-sized|TRBV12-3/TRBV12-4|-
TGTGCCAGCAGTTTTTCGGGGGGCACAGATACGCAGTATTTT
CASSFSGGTDTQYF
>TRBJ2-2|-|TRBV20-1|-
TGCAGTGCTAGAGATCGTAGACTGGGCACCGGGGAGCTGTTTTTT
CSARDRRLGTGELFF
>TRBJ2-3|few|TRBV18|TRBD2
TGTGCCAGCTCACCACCTAGCGGGTGGACAGATACGCAGTATTTT
CASSPPSGWTDTQYF
>TRBJ2-3|-|TRBV7-2|TRBD2
TGTGCCAGCAGCTTAGTTCCAGCGGGGGGGGACACAGATACGCAGTATTTT
CASSLVPAGGDTDTQYF
>TRBJ1-6|-|TRBV20-1|-
TGCAGTGCTAGAGATTTACGGGGGGCTTCACCCCTCCACTTT
CSARDLRGASPLHF
>TRBJ2-5|-|TRBV25-1|-
TGTGCCAGCAGAGACTCAAGCAGGGAGACCCAGTACTTC
CASRDSSRETQYF
>TRBJ1-5|-|TRBV29-1|-
TGCAGCGTTGTATCCGGGAATCAGCCCCAGCATTTT
CSVVSGNQPQHF
>TRBJ1-5|few|TRBV29-1|-
TGCAGCGTTCAGGACCTCAATCAGCCCCAGCATTTT
CSVQDLNQPQHF
>TRBJ2-4|few|TRBV15|TRBD2
TGTGCCACCAGCAGAGGGCTAGCGGGGGGATTGAGGTACTTC
CATSRGLAGGLRYF
>TRBJ1-2|few|TRBV4-1|-
TGCGCCAGCAGCCAAGGCCGGGGCTACACCTTC
CASSQGRGYTF
>TRBJ2-1|-|TRBV9|-
TGTGCCAGCAGCGTAAGGAAAAACCAGGGGAGTGAGCAGTTCTTC
CASSVRKNQGSEQFF
>TRBJ2-1|-|TRBV5-1|-
TGCGCCAGCAGCTTGGCCGGTTTAGCGGAAGAGTACAATGAGCAGTTCTTC
CASSLAGLAEEYNEQFF
>TRBJ2-1|few|TRBV9|TRBD1
TGTGCCAGCAGCGTCCGGGGACAGGGGGCGAATGAGCAGTTCTTC
CASSVRGQGANEQFF
>TRBJ1-6|many|TRBV20-1|-
TGCAGTGCTAGAAGGGGGAATTCACCCCTCCACTTT
CSARRGNSPLHF
>TRBJ2-3|many|TRBV20-1|TRBD1
TGCAGTGCTAACTCGATGACAGGGGGCACAGATACGCAGTATTTT
CSANSMTGGTDTQYF
>TRBJ1-2|-|TRBV29-1|-
TGCAGCGTTGATCCGGGGTTTGGTGGCTACACCTTC
CSVDPGFGGYTF
>TRBJ2-1|-|TRBV7-2|TRBD1
TGTGCCAGCAGCTTAGAGGGGGCAAATGAGCAGTTCTTC
CASSLEGANEQFF
>TRBJ2-3|few|TRBV20-1|-
TGCAGTGCTAAAAGGGCCCCCACAGATACGCAGTATTTT
CSAKRAPTDTQYF
>TRBJ2-6|-|TRBV7-2|-
TGTGCCAGCAGCTTATTCGCCAGGGTGGGCGCTGGGGCCAACGTCCTGACTTTC
CASSLFARVGAGANVLTF
>TRBJ1-1|-|TRBV5-1|-
TGCGCCAGCAGCTTGGTTGGAGAATCAATGAACACTGAAGCTTTCTTT
CASSLVGESMNTEAFF
>TRBJ2-7|few|TRBV29-1|-
TGCAGCGTTGAAGGGTACGGGGGCTACGAGCAGTACTTC
CSVEGYGGYEQYF
>TRBJ2-1|-|TRBV5-1|TRBD2
TGCGCCAGCAGCTCGGAACCGGGACTATACAATGAGCAGTTCTTC
CASSSEPGLYNEQFF
>TRBJ2-1|few|TRBV7-8|-
TGTGCCAGCAGCTTAAGGGCGGAGACTTACAATGAGCAGTTCTTC
CASSLRAETYNEQFF
>TRBJ2-1|many|TRBV5-1|TRBD2
TGCGCCAGCAGCTTGGTAGCGGGGCACAATGAGCAGTTCTTC
CASSLVAGHNEQFF
>TRBJ1-1|few|TRBV2|-
TGTGCCAGCAGTGAAAGGGTACAGAACACTGAAGCTTTCTTT
CASSERVQNTEAFF
>TRBJ1-2|few|TRBV9|TRBD1
TGTGCCAGCAGCGCAGGGGGCCCTACAGCTATGGGCTACACCTTC
CASSAGGPTAMGYTF
>TRBJ2-3|many|TRBV15|-
TGTGCCACCAGCAGAGGGTCACCGGGGGACCCCACAGATACGCAGTATTTT
CATSRGSPGDPTDTQYF
>TRBJ1-1|many|TRBV2|-
TGTGCCAGCAGTGATTATGGGAGGTTCATGAACACTGAAGCTTTCTTT
CASSDYGRFMNTEAFF
>TRBJ2-6|-|TRBV6-6|TRBD1
TGTGCCAGCAGCTCTATACAGGGGACCTACTCTGGGGCCAACGTCCTGACTTTC
CASSSIQGTYSGANVLTF
>TRBJ2-3|many|TRBV29-1|TRBD1
TGCAGCGTAGGCGGGACAGGGAACGGAGATACGCAGTATTTT
CSVGGTGNGDTQYF
>TRBJ2-5|many|TRBV5-1|-
TGCGCCAGCAGCTTGTTAGGGGGGGCCACGGAGACCCAGTACTTC
CASSLLGGATETQYF